The 32 T cell receptor beta chains presented below share a single source sample, sequenced in a study of blood T cell repertoires in COVID-19. Clones were read by immunoSEQ multiplex PCR, and TCRdb kept only the in-frame ones, dropping some. The sample includes 200,000 or so clones, 65% to 85% seen only once; the top ten take roughly 17%. Source material: peripheral blood. The origin of the receptors is a man aged 55 to 70 with active or convalescent COVID-19.

The chain recombines TRBV4-2 with TRBJ1-2, with unresolved D. The CDR3 has 14 amino acids. The V and J ends lost 4 bases and 8 bases respectively, with 17 bases between them. The V gene's germline CDR1 is LGHNA and CDR2 YNFKEQ. The CDR3 DNA follows: TGTGCCAGCAGCCGGGCAGAACCGTATGAAGGCTACACCTTC. Protein sequence: CASSRAEPYEGYTF.

This clone was seen a few times. This rearrangement joins TRBV5-4 to TRBJ1-1, with a weak D call TRBD1 (5 bases). V was trimmed by 4 bases and J by 3 bases, leaving 16 bases between them. Germline CDR1 SGHNT, CDR2 YYREEE (reference sequence). The CDR3 runs 15 residues. As DNA, the CDR3 is TGTGCCAGCAGCCCTAGTAGGGGTATCGACACTGAAGCTTTCTTT. Protein product: CASSPSRGIDTEAFF.

This clone was counted between two and nine times. The gene calls are TRBV7-9 and TRBJ1-6, with 9 bases fitting TRBD1. The CDR3 is 15 amino acids. V was clipped by 2 bases and J by 6 bases; unmatched bases: 2. CDR1 and CDR2 (germline): SEHNR, FQNEAQ (reference sequence). The DNA for the CDR3 is TGTGCCAGCAGCTTAACGGGACAGGGTAATTCACCCCTCCACTTT. Residues: CASSLTGQGNSPLHF.

The chain has TRBV7-2 and TRBJ2-3; D is possibly TRBD2 (5 bases). The V end was cut by 5 bases, the J end by 6 bases, with 12 bases between. CDR1 and CDR2 from the germline V gene are SGHTA and FQGNSA. The CDR3 extends over 13 amino acids. The CDR3 protein is CASSKVVADTQYF. Written as DNA, the CDR3 is TGTGCCAGCAGCAAGGTCGTAGCGGATACGCAGTATTTT.

V is TRBV27 and J is TRBJ2-7; D is perhaps TRBD1 (6 bases). There are 12 residues in the CDR3. V was cut by 8 bases and J by 6 bases, with 14 bases left in between. From germline, CDR1 is MNHEY and CDR2 SMNVEV (reference sequence). In DNA form, the CDR3 reads TGTGCCAGCCAGACGGGCAGGGGCGAGCAGTACTTC. This gives the protein CASQTGRGEQYF.

This chain joins TRBV28 and TRBJ2-3; 8 nucleotides agree with TRBD1. The CDR3 is 15 amino acids. CDR1 and CDR2 from the germline V gene are MDHEN and SYDVKM. Germline trimming cut 3 bases from V and 8 bases from J; bases unmatched to any gene: 10. The CDR3 protein is CASSFSTGGRRTQYF. DNA for the CDR3: TGTGCCAGCAGTTTCTCAACAGGGGGGCGGCGTACGCAGTATTTT.

The rearrangement uses TRBV3-1 (or the pseudogene TRBV3-2) and TRBJ2-7, with TRBD2 matching over 7 bases. The germline V gene encodes CDR1 LGHDT and CDR2 YNNKEL (reference sequence). Trimming cost V 3 bases and J 4 bases; bases outside gene matches: 9. The CDR3 covers 15 residues. The CDR3 nucleotides read TGTGCCAGCAGCCAGGGGACTACAGAGGCTTACGAGCAGTACTTC. Its translation: CASSQGTTEAYEQYF.

The rearrangement uses TRBV7-3 and TRBJ1-2; a possible D gene is TRBD1 (5 bases). V was clipped by 3 bases and J by 2 bases, with 22 bases between them. The length of the CDR3 is 18 residues. Germline values: CDR1 SGHTA, CDR2 FQGTGA. CDR3 DNA sequence: TGTGCCAGCAGCTTGACCCCCGGAGGAGGGGTGCTCAACTATGGCTACACCTTC. This translates into CASSLTPGGGVLNYGYTF.

The V gene is TRBV12-3 or TRBV12-4, the J gene TRBJ2-1, with 9 bases identical to TRBD1. V lost 6 bases to trimming and J lost 4 bases; unmatched junction nucleotides: 1. CDR3 size: 13 residues. The chain's CDR3 is CASRGTGYNEQFF. Here the CDR3 DNA reads TGTGCCAGCAGAGGGACAGGGTACAATGAGCAGTTCTTC.

The chain is built from TRBV19 and TRBJ1-6; 8 nucleotides match TRBD1. There are 14 residues in the CDR3. The trim removed 7 bases at V and 7 bases at J, leaving 6 bases unmatched. Germline CDR1 reads LNHDA; CDR2 reads SQIVND (reference sequence). The CDR3 region is CASNLRQGNSPLHF. The CDR3 DNA reads as TGTGCCAGTAACCTCAGACAGGGGAATTCACCCCTCCACTTT.

The rearrangement joins TRBV9 to TRBJ2-2; D unresolved. Germline V gives CDR1 SGDLS, CDR2 YYNGEE. With 4 bases removed from V and 0 bases from J, the gap between germline ends came to 10 bases. There are 15 residues in the CDR3. The CDR3 bases are TGTGCCAGCAGCCCCCGACTGACGAACACCGGGGAGCTGTTTTTT. This encodes CASSPRLTNTGELFF.

The CDR3 spells CSVTTDSRVDSPLHF. DNA of the CDR3: TGCAGCGTGACAACGGACAGTCGGGTTGATTCACCCCTCCACTTT. V and J are TRBV29-1 and TRBJ1-6; a possible D gene is TRBD1 (6 bases). CDR3 length: 15 residues. The ends were cut back, 6 bases at V and 8 bases at J, with 20 bases in the middle. Germline V gene lookup returns CDR1 SQVTM and CDR2 ANQGSEA.

This clone was seen just once. The V call is TRBV4-1, the J call TRBJ1-4; 8 bases fit TRBD1. Germline V lookup: CDR1 MGHRA, CDR2 YSYEKL. This CDR3 comprises 16 residues. Losses at the gene ends were 1 base for V and 5 bases for J; bases not matched to a gene: 6. The CDR3 DNA follows: TGCGCCAGCAGCCAAGGGTGGGGACAGGTGAATGAAAAACTGTTTTTT. It translates to CASSQGWGQVNEKLFF.

This rearrangement joins TRBV7-3 to TRBJ1-2; weak D call: TRBD1 (5 bases). This CDR3 is 16 amino acids long. Germline V gene lookup returns CDR1 SGHTA and CDR2 FQGTGA. V lost 2 bases to trimming and J lost 8 bases, with 21 bases between them. The chain's CDR3 is CASSLEAGPYASGYTF. CDR3 DNA sequence: TGTGCCAGCAGCTTAGAGGCAGGGCCCTACGCCTCGGGCTACACCTTC.

The chain employs TRBV29-1 and TRBJ1-1; 9 nucleotides align to TRBD1. Germline CDR1 SQVTM, CDR2 ANQGSEA. The J segment lost 4 bases and the V segment lost 5 bases, leaving 8 bases of the junction unmatched. The CDR3 is 14 amino acids. The CDR3 here is CSVWTGEGATEAFF. CDR3 sequence (DNA): TGCAGCGTTTGGACAGGGGAAGGTGCCACTGAAGCTTTCTTT.

This sequence joins TRBV15 and TRBJ1-5; D uncertain. The V and J ends lost 1 base and 1 base respectively, with 2 bases between them. From germline, CDR1 is LNHNV and CDR2 YYDKDF (reference sequence). The CDR3 spans 13 residues. The CDR3 loop reads CATSRVSNQPQHF. CDR3 nucleotide sequence: TGTGCCACCAGCAGAGTAAGCAATCAGCCCCAGCATTTT.

The rearrangement joins TRBV27 to TRBJ1-5; TRBD1 might be the D (5 bases). The CDR3 totals 14 residues. The germline CDR1 and CDR2 sequences are MNHEY and SMNVEV (reference sequence). V lost 6 bases to trimming and J lost 5 bases, with 14 bases between them. Here the CDR3 reads CASSLGRGYQPQHF. The CDR3 nucleotides read TGTGCCAGCAGCCTGGGGCGGGGTTATCAGCCCCAGCATTTT.

V gene TRBV27 combines with J gene TRBJ2-3; 13 nucleotides line up with TRBD2. The V gene end was trimmed by 0 bases and the J gene end by 4 bases; junction bases not matched to a gene: 7. CDR3 length: 18 amino acids. CDR1 is MNHEY and CDR2 is SMNVEV in the germline V gene (reference sequence). CDR3 sequence (DNA): TGTGCCAGCAGTTTATCGAAAGGACTAGCGGGAGAAGCAGATACGCAGTATTTT. Amino acid sequence: CASSLSKGLAGEADTQYF.

The V gene is TRBV2, the J gene TRBJ2-5, with TRBD2 as a possible D gene (5 bases). This CDR3 region has 14 residues. V lost 7 bases and J lost 5, with 17 bases in between. Germline-derived CDR1 and CDR2 are SNHLY and FYNNEI. As DNA, the CDR3 is TGTGCCAGCACTCCGTCTACTAGAGGGGAGACCCAGTACTTC. This codes for CASTPSTRGETQYF.

The chain links TRBV27 to TRBJ2-3, with 10 bases identical to TRBD1. CDR3 length: 15 residues. V trimming: 5 bases; J trimming: 6 bases; junction bases outside the gene matches: 8. Germline CDR1 MNHEY, CDR2 SMNVEV (reference sequence). Here the CDR3 reads CASSGRDRGMDTQYF. The CDR3 DNA reads TGTGCCAGCAGTGGCCGGGACAGGGGCATGGATACGCAGTATTTT.

The chain links TRBV6-5 to TRBJ2-1; the D gene is possibly TRBD2 (5 bases). Germline values: CDR1 MNHEY, CDR2 SVGAGI. V lost 6 bases to trimming and J lost 3 bases, with 15 bases between them. The CDR3 is 15 amino acids. The CDR3 loop is CASSPGFYSYNEQFF. CDR3 coding DNA: TGTGCCAGCAGCCCGGGGTTCTACAGCTACAATGAGCAGTTCTTC.

The V and J genes are TRBV4-1 and TRBJ1-3; the D gene is possibly TRBD1 (6 bases). Trimming cost V 4 bases and J 0 bases, with 10 bases left between them. Looked up from germline, CDR1 is MGHRA and CDR2 is YSYEKL. The length of the CDR3 is 15 residues. The CDR3 nucleotides are TGCGCCAGCAGCCCACAGGGATTCTCTGGAAACACCATATATTTT. Translated: CASSPQGFSGNTIYF.

The chain links TRBV3-1 (or the pseudogene TRBV3-2) to TRBJ2-5; 7 bases match TRBD2. Trimming removed 4 bases from V and 5 bases from J; junction bases left unmatched: 4. Germline CDR1 is LGHDT and CDR2 is YNNKEL (reference sequence). This CDR3 spans 13 amino acids. The CDR3 loop is CASSPSAGETQYF. The DNA for the CDR3 is TGTGCCAGCAGCCCCTCAGCGGGGGAGACCCAGTACTTC.

The chain carries TRBV4-3 and TRBJ2-7; TRBD1 aligns across 7 bases. In germline, CDR1 is LGHNA, CDR2 YSLEER. With 0 bases clipped from V and 4 bases from J, the junction kept 6 bases outside the gene matches. The CDR3 covers 15 residues. CDR3 loop: CASSQDRGTEYEQYF. In nucleotides, the CDR3 is TGCGCCAGCAGCCAAGATCGAGGGACAGAATACGAGCAGTACTTC.

This chain uses TRBV5-5 with TRBJ2-7; a weak D match, TRBD1 (6 bases). V lost 4 bases and J lost 2, with 10 bases in between. Germline V gene sequence: CDR1 SGHKS, CDR2 YYEKEE (reference sequence). The CDR3 extends over 13 amino acids. In DNA, the CDR3 is TGTGCCAGCAGCAACAGGGACACCTACGAGCAGTACTTC. Translation: CASSNRDTYEQYF.

The V gene is TRBV7-2, the J gene TRBJ1-4, with TRBD1 identical over 9 bases. This CDR3 region has 16 residues. After removal of 1 base from V and 7 bases from J, the junction contained 7 bases not matched to a gene. The germline CDR1 and CDR2 sequences are SGHTA and FQGNSA. The CDR3 DNA sequence: TGTGCCAGCAGCTTAGAAGGGACAGGGTTGGGTGAAAAACTGTTTTTT. Protein sequence: CASSLEGTGLGEKLFF.

The chain carries TRBV7-6 and TRBJ1-3, with 11 nucleotides matching TRBD1. Losses at the gene ends were 1 base for V and 3 bases for J; bases not matched to a gene: 5. The CDR3 spans 17 residues. Per the germline V gene, CDR1 is SGHVS and CDR2 is FNYEAQ. CDR3 coding DNA: TGTGCCAGCAGCTTAGGCGGACAGGGGGCGAATGGAAACACCATATATTTT. This codes for CASSLGGQGANGNTIYF.

About this clone itself: The identical CDR3 is also encoded by other nucleotide sequences in the sample. The chain recombines TRBV11-2 with TRBJ2-7; D perhaps matches TRBD1 (7 bases). The CDR3 has 12 residues. Deletions cut 5 bases from V and 7 bases from J, with 12 bases between. Germline V gene sequence: CDR1 SGHAT, CDR2 FQNNGV. This chain's CDR3 is CASSPPGGEQYF. In nucleotides, the CDR3 is TGTGCCAGCAGCCCTCCAGGGGGGGAGCAGTACTTC. Full variable domain (missing parts from reference TRBV11-2 and TRBJ2-7): EAGVAQSPRYKIIEKRQSVAFWCNPISGHATLYWYQQILGQGPKLLIQFQNNGVVDDSQLPKDRFSAERLKGVDSTLKIQPAKLEDSAVYLCASSPPGGEQYFGPGTRLTVT.

The chain couples TRBV7-2 to TRBJ2-7; 8 nucleotides agree with TRBD1. Germline CDR1 and CDR2: SGHTA and FQGNSA. There are 13 residues in the CDR3. V was pared by 6 bases and J by 2 bases, with 3 bases of the junction left unmatched. The CDR3 sequence: CASRETGAYEQYF. In DNA form, the CDR3 reads TGTGCCAGCAGGGAGACAGGGGCCTACGAGCAGTACTTC. The entire variable domain, with the rest obtained from reference TRBV7-2 and TRBJ2-7, is as follows: GAGVSQSPSNKVTEKGKDVELRCDPISGHTALYWYRQSLGQGLEFLIYFQGNSAPDKSGLPSDRFSAERTGGSVSTLTIQRTQQEDSAVYLCASRETGAYEQYFGPGTRLTVT.

This sequence joins TRBV7-2 and TRBJ2-2, with 7 bases lining up with TRBD2. Germline-derived CDR1 and CDR2 are SGHTA and FQGNSA. The CDR3 contains 14 residues. Trimming took 1 base from V and 5 from J; bases not matched to a gene: 1. CDR3 sequence reads: CASSLGGGTGELFF. The CDR3 nucleotides read TGTGCCAGCAGCTTAGGGGGGGGGACCGGGGAGCTGTTTTTT.

There are a few counts of this clone. V and J are TRBV13 and TRBJ1-3; possibly TRBD1 for D (6 bases). This CDR3 has 14 amino acids. Germline CDR1 PRHDT, CDR2 FYEKMQ (reference sequence). V was pared by 6 bases and J by 0 bases, with 9 bases between. The CDR3 DNA reads as TGTGCCAGCAGTTTACAGGGCTCTGGAAACACCATATATTTT. Protein product: CASSLQGSGNTIYF.

This clone was picked up one time. V and J are TRBV27 and TRBJ2-1; 11 positions match TRBD1. Trimming cost V 5 bases and J 2 bases; bases outside gene matches: 17. Germline V gene data show CDR1 as MNHEY and CDR2 as SMNVEV (reference sequence). The CDR3 consists of 20 residues. CDR3 protein: CASSRGQGVGAGVAYNEQFF. The DNA of the CDR3 is TGTGCCAGCAGTAGGGGACAGGGGGTGGGAGCGGGAGTTGCCTACAATGAGCAGTTCTTC.